Described below is a single T cell receptor (beta chain) sequence and its context. Study processing details: Estimation of nucleated cell counts was performed using reference gene primer amplification. Sequencing used immunoSEQ multiplex PCR; TCRdb keeps in-frame clones, though not all of them. D and trimming come from the DNA, and the V and J calls and clone size come from that table. The table shows 110,000 or so clones, with roughly 84% occurring only once. The sample is drawn from a study of blood T cell repertoires in COVID-19. At the level of the study: The samples span acute and convalescent COVID-19 from the United States, Italy and Spain. T cells, B-cell-depleted T cells, or PBMCs supplied cDNA or gDNA.

CDR1 SGHRS and CDR2 YFSETQ come from the germline V gene. The CDR3 length is 13 residues. Trimming removed 0 bases from V and 8 bases from J, with 11 bases in between. This TCR derives from a woman aged 40 to 50 with acute or convalescent COVID-19. Sequences were obtained from peripheral blood. The V call is TRBV5-1, the J call TRBJ1-2; a weak D match, TRBD1 (5 bases). The CDR3 spells CASSLEGLRGYTF. Here the CDR3 DNA reads TGCGCCAGCAGCTTGGAGGGGTTGCGGGGCTACACCTTC.